These 27 T cell receptor beta chains came from one sample sequenced in a study of lymphopenia after photon versus proton radiotherapy. Method: immunoSEQ multiplex PCR; TCRdb's copy keeps in-frame clones and lacks some. The sample lists more than 9,500 clones, 88% occurring once. The sample here was peripheral blood, taken from a patient treated with photon-based radiotherapy. The receptors come from a man aged 55 to 70 with pancreatic cancer.

The V call is TRBV7-2, the J call TRBJ2-7; possibly TRBD1 or TRBD2 for D (5 bases each). Germline V gene data show CDR1 as SGHTA and CDR2 as FQGNSA. Trimming left V 1 base short and J 0 bases short, with 10 bases between. There are 15 residues in the CDR3. The CDR3 coding sequence is TGTGCCAGCAGCTTAGAGTCGGGACCCTCCTACGAGCAGTACTTC. It encodes CASSLESGPSYEQYF.

The chain joins TRBV6-1 to TRBJ2-6, with TRBD1 matching 8 bases. The germline V gene has CDR1 MNHNS and CDR2 SASEGT. The CDR3 is 15 residues long. The V and J ends lost 11 bases and 2 bases, in that order; junction bases with no gene match: 8. In DNA, the CDR3 is TGTGCCGGCGGACAGGGTGGGACTGGGGCCAACGTCCTGACTTTC. Translating it yields CAGGQGGTGANVLTF.

This sequence joins TRBV5-5 and TRBJ2-1, with 11 nucleotides matching TRBD2. Trimming removed 0 bases from V and 4 bases from J; junction bases left unmatched: 3. The CDR3 loop spans 16 amino acids. CDR1 SGHKS and CDR2 YYEKEE come from the germline V gene (reference sequence). This CDR3 reads CASSLALAGGYNEQFF. DNA of the CDR3: TGTGCCAGCAGCTTGGCCCTAGCGGGGGGTTACAATGAGCAGTTCTTC.

V is TRBV5-1 and J is TRBJ2-1, with TRBD2 matching 9 bases. Germline V gives CDR1 SGHRS, CDR2 YFSETQ. This CDR3 region has 14 residues. V lost 0 bases to trimming and J lost 6 bases; unmatched junction nucleotides: 1. In DNA, the CDR3 is TGCGCCAGCAGCTTGGAGGGACTAGCCAATGAGCAGTTCTTC. Protein sequence: CASSLEGLANEQFF.

The rearrangement joins TRBV29-1 to TRBJ2-2, with D possibly being TRBD1 (6 bases). The CDR3 is made up of 12 amino acids. V was trimmed by 1 base and J by 7 bases, leaving 7 bases between them. Germline V gives CDR1 SQVTM, CDR2 ANQGSEA. This chain's CDR3 is CSVEGRGGELFF. In DNA, the CDR3 is TGCAGCGTTGAAGGCAGGGGCGGGGAGCTGTTTTTT.

V usage is TRBV29-1 and J usage is TRBJ2-7; 9 positions agree with TRBD1. There are 13 residues in the CDR3. Germline V gene sequence: CDR1 SQVTM, CDR2 ANQGSEA. The CDR3 is CNVLTGGHYEQYF. The CDR3 coding sequence is TGCAACGTCCTGACAGGGGGGCACTACGAGCAGTACTTC.

The genes are TRBV5-1 and TRBJ1-5; D gene ambiguous. Germline CDR1 SGHRS, CDR2 YFSETQ. The V end lost 1 base, the J end lost 6 bases, and 11 bases lay between the germline ends. The CDR3 runs to 14 residues. CDR3 region: CASSLIGEGQPQHF. The CDR3 DNA reads as TGCGCCAGCAGCTTGATCGGGGAGGGTCAGCCCCAGCATTTT.

This rearrangement joins TRBV4-1 to TRBJ1-5; 9 nucleotides match TRBD1. The CDR3 spans 16 residues. Losses at the gene ends were 2 bases for V and 6 bases for J; bases not matched to a gene: 8. The germline gives CDR1 MGHRA, CDR2 YSYEKL. The CDR3 sequence: CASSQIGTGNSQPQHF. Written as DNA, the CDR3 is TGCGCCAGCAGCCAAATCGGGACAGGGAATTCTCAGCCCCAGCATTTT.

The chain employs TRBV19 and TRBJ1-5; no definite D call. The CDR3 spans 12 residues. Trimming pared 8 bases from V and 5 bases from J, leaving 10 bases between. Germline assignment: CDR1 LNHDA and CDR2 SQIVND (reference sequence). The CDR3 spells CASHIGDQPQHF. CDR3 nucleotides: TGTGCCAGTCACATCGGGGATCAGCCCCAGCATTTT.

This chain connects TRBV7-9 to TRBJ2-1; 14 bases agree with TRBD2. V dropped 5 bases and J dropped 6; count of bases not matched to a gene: 9. The germline V gene has CDR1 SEHNR and CDR2 FQNEAQ (reference sequence). The CDR3 has 17 residues. This chain's CDR3 is CASSPRRLAGGLNEQFF. DNA for the CDR3: TGTGCCAGCAGCCCGAGAAGACTAGCGGGGGGGCTCAATGAGCAGTTCTTC.

The chain combines TRBV13 with TRBJ1-1, with D hard to call. This CDR3 contains 12 residues. The germline V gene has CDR1 PRHDT and CDR2 FYEKMQ (reference sequence). V was trimmed by 2 bases and J by 1 base, leaving 2 bases between them. This CDR3 reads CASSLRNTEAFF. CDR3 bases: TGTGCCAGCAGCTTAAGGAACACTGAAGCTTTCTTT.

The J gene is TRBJ1-4, the V gene TRBV7-2; 9 nucleotides agree with TRBD1. Per germline, CDR1 SGHTA and CDR2 FQGNSA. V shed 5 bases, J shed 4 bases, and the junction held 5 bases outside the gene matches. The CDR3 totals 15 residues. Here the CDR3 DNA reads TGTGCCAGCAGCCGACAGACAGGGGGTAATGAAAAACTGTTTTTT. It translates to CASSRQTGGNEKLFF.

The chain carries TRBV2 and TRBJ1-5; D call uncertain. CDR3 length: 13 amino acids. Per germline, CDR1 SNHLY and CDR2 FYNNEI. Trimming took off 7 bases at V and 1 base at J, with 8 bases between the two ends. This chain's CDR3 is CASTLTSNQPQHF. The CDR3 DNA reads as TGTGCCAGCACCCTGACCAGCAATCAGCCCCAGCATTTT. Using reference TRBV2 and TRBJ1-5 for the parts outside the CDR3, the full variable domain is EPEVTQTPSHQVTQMGQEVILRCVPISNHLYFYWYRQILGQKVEFLVSFYNNEISEKSEIFDDQFSVERPDGSNFTLKIRSTKLEDSAMYFCASTLTSNQPQHFGDGTRLSIL.

The rearrangement uses TRBV4-3 and TRBJ1-2, with 7 nucleotides matching TRBD1. V lost 4 bases and J lost 8; bases outside the gene matches: 7. The CDR3 totals 13 residues. The germline gives CDR1 LGHNA, CDR2 YSLEER. CDR3 bases: TGCGCCAGCAGCCTAGGACAGGAGATCGGCTACACCTTC. Protein: CASSLGQEIGYTF.

The chain combines TRBV29-1 with TRBJ1-1; tentative D call: TRBD1 (5 bases). With 4 bases removed from V and 0 bases from J, the gap between germline ends came to 15 bases. The length of the CDR3 is 15 residues. CDR1 is SQVTM and CDR2 is ANQGSEA in the germline V gene. The chain's CDR3 is CSVGEGWGMNTEAFF. For the CDR3, the DNA is TGCAGCGTTGGGGAGGGGTGGGGCATGAACACTGAAGCTTTCTTT.

The rearrangement links TRBV11-2 to TRBJ2-4; D uncertain. CDR1 SGHAT and CDR2 FQNNGV come from the germline V gene. This CDR3 region has 13 residues. Between the trimmed V and J ends, which lost 0 bases and 6 bases, there was a span of 6 bases. The CDR3 loop is CASSLDWGNIQYF. CDR3 nucleotide sequence: TGTGCCAGCAGCTTAGATTGGGGAAACATTCAGTACTTC.

V gene TRBV9 combines with J gene TRBJ2-7; 7 positions match TRBD1. Germline V lookup: CDR1 SGDLS, CDR2 YYNGEE. Trimming at V came to 0 bases and at J to 5 bases, leaving 5 bases not matched to a gene. CDR3 length: 14 amino acids. CDR3 nucleotides: TGTGCCAGCAGCGTAGCAATAGGGGGCGACGAGCAGTACTTC. Protein sequence: CASSVAIGGDEQYF.

The chain is built from TRBV18 and TRBJ2-7; TRBD1 agrees at 8 bases. Germline V gene data show CDR1 as KGHSH and CDR2 as LQKENI. This CDR3 region has 15 residues. With 0 bases clipped from V and 6 bases from J, the junction kept 7 bases outside the gene matches. For the CDR3, the DNA is TGTGCCAGCTCACCACCGACAGGGGATATCAGCGAGCAGTACTTC. Its translation: CASSPPTGDISEQYF. The whole variable domain, remainder taken from reference TRBV18 and TRBJ2-7, is NAGVMQNPRHLVRRRGQEARLRCSPMKGHSHVYWYRQLPEEGLKFMVYLQKENIIDESGMPKERFSAEFPKEGPSILRIQQVVRGDSAAYFCASSPPTGDISEQYFGPGTRLTVT.

The V and J genes are TRBV4-3 and TRBJ2-3, with 8 bases that match TRBD1. Germline V gene sequence: CDR1 LGHNA, CDR2 YSLEER. The trim removed 4 bases at V and 2 bases at J, leaving 5 bases unmatched. The CDR3 contains 15 residues. CDR3 sequence (DNA): TGCGCCAGCAGCCCCAGGGGGCAAGTCACAGATACGCAGTATTTT. This translates into CASSPRGQVTDTQYF.

This clone was counted only a few times. The chain is built from TRBV30 and TRBJ2-1; D possibly uses TRBD1 or TRBD2 (6 bases each). Germline CDR1 and CDR2: GTSNPN and SVGIG (reference sequence). Trimming left V 0 bases short and J 9 bases short, with 12 bases between. The CDR3 runs 13 residues. The CDR3 is CAWSVNGGVEQFF. Here the CDR3 DNA reads TGTGCCTGGAGTGTAAACGGGGGCGTTGAGCAGTTCTTC.

The chain employs TRBV4-1 and TRBJ2-3, with 7 bases that match TRBD2. Germline loops: CDR1 MGHRA, CDR2 YSYEKL. The CDR3 is 18 amino acids. J lost 4 bases, V lost 3 bases, and 16 bases had no gene match. As DNA, the CDR3 is TGCGCCAGCAGCCAGGATATGGGGCAGCGGGGTGGACCAGATACGCAGTATTTT. This sequence encodes CASSQDMGQRGGPDTQYF.

This clone was seen just once. The rearrangement joins TRBV6-1 to TRBJ2-3; D is unresolved. Trimming shortened V by 3 bases and J by 4 bases, and 11 bases separated the two germline ends. The germline gives CDR1 MNHNS, CDR2 SASEGT. There are 14 residues in the CDR3. CDR3 sequence: CASSDIVDADTQYF. CDR3 DNA: TGTGCCAGCAGTGACATAGTTGACGCAGATACGCAGTATTTT.

The chain uses TRBV9 and TRBJ2-2, with a possible D match to TRBD2 (6 bases). The CDR3 runs 19 residues. Trimming stripped 4 bases from V and 4 bases from J, with 26 bases between. Germline-derived CDR1 and CDR2 are SGDLS and YYNGEE. CDR3 sequence: CASSPRTSSFISRTGELFF. The CDR3 bases are TGTGCCAGCAGCCCCCGAACTAGCTCTTTTATATCGCGCACCGGGGAGCTGTTTTTT. The full variable domain, its missing parts supplied by reference TRBV9 and TRBJ2-2, is DSGVTQTPKHLITATGQRVTLRCSPRSGDLSVYWYQQSLDQGLQFLIQYYNGEERAKGNILERFSAQQFPDLHSELNLSSLELGDSALYFCASSPRTSSFISRTGELFFGEGSRLTVL.

This clone was detected only once. The CDR3: CASSVGASEYEQFF. CDR3 sequence (DNA): TGTGCCAGCAGCGTGGGTGCCTCGGAATATGAGCAGTTCTTC. The chain carries TRBV9 and TRBJ2-1; D call uncertain. This CDR3 is built from 14 residues. Trimming stripped 2 bases from V and 8 bases from J, with 14 bases between. From germline, CDR1 is SGDLS and CDR2 YYNGEE.

In this sample, this clone turned up once. The chain recombines TRBV9 with TRBJ1-3; D unclear. The CDR3 contains 15 residues. V lost 0 bases and J 0 bases, leaving 7 bases between the germline ends. CDR1 is SGDLS and CDR2 is YYNGEE in the germline V gene. CDR3 nucleotide sequence: TGTGCCAGCAGCGTAGGTGGCACCTCTGGAAACACCATATATTTT. Translating it yields CASSVGGTSGNTIYF. The entire variable domain, with the rest obtained from reference TRBV9 and TRBJ1-3, is as follows: DSGVTQTPKHLITATGQRVTLRCSPRSGDLSVYWYQQSLDQGLQFLIQYYNGEERAKGNILERFSAQQFPDLHSELNLSSLELGDSALYFCASSVGGTSGNTIYFGEGSWLTVV.

The chain links TRBV6-6 to TRBJ2-5, with a weak D call TRBD1 (5 bases). CDR1 and CDR2 from the germline V gene are MNHNY and SVGAGI (reference sequence). The CDR3 sequence is 14 residues long. V lost 1 base and J 4 bases, leaving 10 bases between the germline ends. The CDR3 DNA reads as TGTGCCAGCAGTTACTTAAGGGGTCCAGAGACCCAGTACTTC. Translating it yields CASSYLRGPETQYF.

The V and J genes are TRBV29-1 and TRBJ2-2; TRBD2 aligns across 13 bases. Germline CDR1 and CDR2: SQVTM and ANQGSEA. There are 14 residues in the CDR3. V lost 5 bases and J lost 6; bases outside the gene matches: 3. The chain's CDR3 is CSVRTSGGPGELFF. The CDR3 DNA reads as TGCAGCGTTCGGACTAGCGGGGGTCCCGGGGAGCTGTTTTTT.